One T cell receptor (beta chain) is described in this entry. Its antigen is unidentified. The data are from a study of graft-versus-host responses after intestinal transplantation. Study-wide context: Isolated intestinal, liver-intestinal, or multivisceral transplants were what recipients had.

The germline V gene has CDR1 SEHNR and CDR2 FQNEAQ (reference sequence). V lost 5 bases, J lost 10 bases, and 17 bases lay in between. This CDR3 has 13 amino acids. Assay used: immunoSEQ multiplex PCR; TCRdb lists only in-frame clones, some missing. Among about 100,000 clones, 75% to 95% were seen once, and the ten largest hold under 6.5%. Regarding the study as a whole: GvH clones occurred in recipient marrow; some first appeared in ileum or blood. After transplant, early declines in HvG clones were associated with peak levels of circulating GvH clones.

The sequence came from a human donor who received an intestinal transplant. The sequencing here drew on unstimulated CD8+ T cells sorted from spleen or lymph node cells, taken before intestinal transplant. The V and J genes are TRBV7-9 and TRBJ1-1; no clear D gene. CDR3 sequence reads: CASSAALHLGAFF. The CDR3 DNA reads as TGTGCCAGCAGCGCCGCCTTGCACCTTGGAGCTTTCTTT.